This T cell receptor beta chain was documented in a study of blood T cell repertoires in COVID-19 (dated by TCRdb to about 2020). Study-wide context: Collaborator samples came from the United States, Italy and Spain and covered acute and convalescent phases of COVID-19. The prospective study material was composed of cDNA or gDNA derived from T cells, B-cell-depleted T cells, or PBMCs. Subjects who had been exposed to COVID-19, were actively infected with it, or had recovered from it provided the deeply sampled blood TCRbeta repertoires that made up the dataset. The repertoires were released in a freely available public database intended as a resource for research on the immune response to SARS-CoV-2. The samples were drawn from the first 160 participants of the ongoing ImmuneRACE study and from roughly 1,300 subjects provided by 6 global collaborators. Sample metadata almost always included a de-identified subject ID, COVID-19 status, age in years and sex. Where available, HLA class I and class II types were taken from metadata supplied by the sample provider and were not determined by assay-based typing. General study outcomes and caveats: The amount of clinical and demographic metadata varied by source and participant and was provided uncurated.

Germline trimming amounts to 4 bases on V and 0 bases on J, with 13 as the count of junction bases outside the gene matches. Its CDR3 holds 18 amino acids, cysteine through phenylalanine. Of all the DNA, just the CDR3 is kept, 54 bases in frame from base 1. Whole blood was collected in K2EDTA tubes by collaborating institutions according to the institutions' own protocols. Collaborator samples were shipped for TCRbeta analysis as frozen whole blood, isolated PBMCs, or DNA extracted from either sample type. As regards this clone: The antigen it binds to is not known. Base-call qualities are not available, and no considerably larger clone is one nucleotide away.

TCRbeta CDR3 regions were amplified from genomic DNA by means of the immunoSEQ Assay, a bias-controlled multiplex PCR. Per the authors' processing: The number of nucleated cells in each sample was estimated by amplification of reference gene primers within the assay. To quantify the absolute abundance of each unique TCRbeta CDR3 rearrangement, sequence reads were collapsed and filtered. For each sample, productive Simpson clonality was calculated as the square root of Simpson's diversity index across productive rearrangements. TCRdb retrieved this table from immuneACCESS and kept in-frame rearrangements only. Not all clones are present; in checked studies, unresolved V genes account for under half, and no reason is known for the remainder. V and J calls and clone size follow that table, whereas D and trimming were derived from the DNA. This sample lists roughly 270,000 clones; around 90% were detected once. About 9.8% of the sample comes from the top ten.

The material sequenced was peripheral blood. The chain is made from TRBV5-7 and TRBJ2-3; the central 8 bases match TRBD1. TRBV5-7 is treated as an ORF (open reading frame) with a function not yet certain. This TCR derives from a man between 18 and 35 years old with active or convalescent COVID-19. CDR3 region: CASSATGTGIVSTDTQYF. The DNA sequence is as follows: TGTGCCAGCAGCGCGACCGGGACAGGAATAGTTAGCACAGATACGCAGTATTTT.